This T cell receptor beta chain originates from a study of blood T cell repertoires in COVID-19. About the study: T cells, B-cell-depleted T cells, or PBMCs provided the cDNA or gDNA that served as material.

The data were produced by immunoSEQ multiplex PCR, yet TCRdb's version contains in-frame clones alone and is incomplete. Of 90,000 to 100,000 clones listed, around nine tenths are singletons. It was during active infection that Seattle patients were enrolled and then longitudinally followed. Trimming pared 1 base from V and 7 bases from J, leaving 12 bases between. The CDR3 loop spans 14 amino acids. Germline V gene sequence: CDR1 SGHNT, CDR2 YYREEE (reference sequence). Sequenced sample: peripheral blood. The sequence was obtained from a woman aged 55 to 70 with COVID-19, enrolled during active disease. This chain joins TRBV5-4 and TRBJ2-1; no reliable D call. The CDR3 sequence is CASSLISPRNEQFF. The CDR3 coding sequence is TGTGCCAGCAGCTTGATTAGCCCGAGGAATGAGCAGTTCTTC. Together with reference TRBV5-4 and TRBJ2-1, the CDR3 gives the full variable domain: ETGVTQSPTHLIKTRGQQVTLRCSSQSGHNTVSWYQQALGQGPQFIFQYYREEENGRGNFPPRFSGLQFPNYSSELNVNALELDDSALYLCASSLISPRNEQFFGPGTRLTVL.